One TCR beta chain is described in this entry. The data were obtained in a study of blood T cells in healthy people across ages. With a J-beta primer mix and a sample-barcoded 5' primer, a second PCR ran roughly 7 to 11 cycles. TCRdb re-analysed the 5' RACE reads in MiXCR, keeping a single row per CDR3 protein. The table has about 770,000 distinct CDR3 sequences, around two fifths seen once; the top ten hold about a fifth. Each individual donor underwent a draw of about 11 milliliters of peripheral blood. Extracted total RNA amounted to at least 6 micrograms for each sample. This CDR3 is 14 amino acids long. V was trimmed by 7 bases and J by 6 bases, leaving 13 bases between them. CDR1 is MNHEY and CDR2 is SVGEGT in the germline V gene.

The sample consisted of blood. The sequence derives from a man aged 55 to 70 in good health. The rearrangement uses TRBV6-2 or TRBV6-3 and TRBJ1-6, with D hard to call. The CDR3 DNA reads as TGTGCCAGCACCACCGAGGCGGTTAATTCACCCCTCCACTTT. Translated, it gives CASTTEAVNSPLHF.